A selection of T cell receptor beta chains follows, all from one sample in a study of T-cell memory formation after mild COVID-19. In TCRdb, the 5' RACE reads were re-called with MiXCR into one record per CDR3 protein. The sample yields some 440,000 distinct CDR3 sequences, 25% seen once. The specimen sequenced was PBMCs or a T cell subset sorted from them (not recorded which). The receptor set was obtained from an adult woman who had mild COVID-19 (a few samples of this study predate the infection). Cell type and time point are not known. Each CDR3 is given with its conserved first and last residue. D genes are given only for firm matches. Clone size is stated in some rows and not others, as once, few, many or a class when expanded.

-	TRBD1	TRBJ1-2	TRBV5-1	TGCGCCAGCAGCCTAGGGACAGGGGATCCCTATGGCTACACCTTC	CASSLGTGDPYGYTF
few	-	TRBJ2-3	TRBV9	TGTGCCAGCAGCGTAGCTTGGGTTACCACAGATACGCAGTATTTT	CASSVAWVTTDTQYF
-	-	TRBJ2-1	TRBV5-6	TGTGCCAGCAGCGCAGGGACTTCTCTCCATGAGCAGTTCTTC	CASSAGTSLHEQFF
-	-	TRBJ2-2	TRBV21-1	TGTGCCAGCAGCAAGACCGGGGGCGCGTCGGGGTCCTTAACTATGAACACCGGGGAGCTGTTTTTT	CASSKTGGASGSLTMNTGELFF
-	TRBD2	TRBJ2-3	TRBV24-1	TGTGCCACCAGTGATTCCCGGGAGGGCCCAGATACGCAGTATTTT	CATSDSREGPDTQYF
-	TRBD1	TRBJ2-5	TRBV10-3	TGTGCCATCAGAGAACCGGGACAGGGATCGGGAGAGACCCAGTACTTC	CAIREPGQGSGETQYF
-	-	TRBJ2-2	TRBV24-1	TGTGCCACCAGTGAGGCAGGGGGGTACACCGGGGAGCTGTTTTTT	CATSEAGGYTGELFF
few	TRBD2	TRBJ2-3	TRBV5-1	TGCGCCAGCAGCTTGTTGTCTAGCGGAAGCACAGATACGCAGTATTTT	CASSLLSSGSTDTQYF
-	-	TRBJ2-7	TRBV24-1	TGTGCCACCAGTGATACTACAGGCTACGAGCAGTACTTC	CATSDTTGYEQYF
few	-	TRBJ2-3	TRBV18	TGTGCCAGCTCACCCGAAAGGCCAGATACGCAGTATTTT	CASSPERPDTQYF
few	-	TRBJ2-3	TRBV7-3	TGTGCCAGCAGCTTCGTGGGGGAATACACAGATACGCAGTATTTT	CASSFVGEYTDTQYF
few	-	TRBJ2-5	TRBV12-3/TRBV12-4	TGTGCCAGCAGCCCGACGACAGGTCTAGTGGAGACCCAGTACTTC	CASSPTTGLVETQYF
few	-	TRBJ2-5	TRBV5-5	TGTGCCAGCAGCCCCCTGGGGCCAGGAGGGAGGTTAGAGACCCAGTACTTC	CASSPLGPGGRLETQYF
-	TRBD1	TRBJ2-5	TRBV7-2	TGTGCCAGCAGCTTAGGGGACAGGGCGGGAGAGACCCAGTACTTC	CASSLGDRAGETQYF
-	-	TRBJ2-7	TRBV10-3	TGTGCCATCAGTGAGCCCGGCGAGCAGTACTTC	CAISEPGEQYF
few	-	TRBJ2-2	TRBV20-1	TGCAGTGCTAGACGTGGGGCCGGGGAGCTGTTTTTT	CSARRGAGELFF
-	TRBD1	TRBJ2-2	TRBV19	TGTGCCAGTAGTATAACAGGGGACACCGGGGAGCTGTTTTTT	CASSITGDTGELFF
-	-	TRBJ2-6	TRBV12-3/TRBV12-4	TGTGCCAGCAGTTTATTTAGGGGGGGAGGGGCCAACGTCCTGACTTTC	CASSLFRGGGANVLTF
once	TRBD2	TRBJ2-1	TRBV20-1	TGCAGTGCTAGAGATTTTCGGGGCGGGGGCTACAATGAGCAGTTCTTC	CSARDFRGGGYNEQFF
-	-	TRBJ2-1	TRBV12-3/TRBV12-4	TGTGCCAGCAGTTTGCGGGGAAGCTCCTACAATGAGCAGTTCTTC	CASSLRGSSYNEQFF
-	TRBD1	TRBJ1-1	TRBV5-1	TGCGCCAGCAGCTCAGCCGGGACAGGGAACACTGAAGCTTTCTTT	CASSSAGTGNTEAFF
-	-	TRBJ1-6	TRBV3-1	TGTGCCAGCAGCCGGACCGGGGGTGATTCACCCCTCCACTTT	CASSRTGGDSPLHF
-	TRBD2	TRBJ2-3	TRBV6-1	TGTGCCAGCAGTGCCCCAGCGGGGGTTAGCACAGATACGCAGTATTTT	CASSAPAGVSTDTQYF
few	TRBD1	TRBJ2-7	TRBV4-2	TGTGCCAGCAGCCAGAGGAGACAGGGGCTAAACGAGCAGTACTTC	CASSQRRQGLNEQYF
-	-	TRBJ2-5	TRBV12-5	TGTGCTAGTGCTGGAGACCTAGTTCGAGGTGGCGAGACCCAGTACTTC	CASAGDLVRGGETQYF
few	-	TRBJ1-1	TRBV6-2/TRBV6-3	TGTGCCAGCAGTTCGTACGGGGCTGAAGCTTTCTTT	CASSSYGAEAFF
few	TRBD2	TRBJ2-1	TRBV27	TGTGCCAGCAGTCCCCCGACTAGCGGGAGAATTGGAAGTGAGCAGTTCTTC	CASSPPTSGRIGSEQFF
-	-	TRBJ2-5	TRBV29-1	TGCAGCGCCCAAGACTGGCAAGAGACCCAGTACTTC	CSAQDWQETQYF
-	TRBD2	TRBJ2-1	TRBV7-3	TGTGCCAGCAGCTTATTTCCTTGGGGGCAGATTAGCGGGAGCAGTGAGCAGTTCTTC	CASSLFPWGQISGSSEQFF
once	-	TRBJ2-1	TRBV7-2	TGTGCCAGCAGCTTCCCAGGGGGGGGCAATGAGCAGTTCTTC	CASSFPGGGNEQFF
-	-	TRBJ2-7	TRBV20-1	TGCAGTGCTAGAGATTTAATGGGGCAGAACTACGAGCAGTACTTC	CSARDLMGQNYEQYF
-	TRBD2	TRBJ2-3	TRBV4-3	TGCGCCAGCAGCCGCGGACTAGCGGGAGTACTAGATACGCAGTATTTT	CASSRGLAGVLDTQYF
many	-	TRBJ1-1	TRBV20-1	TGCAGTGCCCCGCGAGGGGGTGTATCTCTTGGCACTGAAGCTTTCTTT	CSAPRGGVSLGTEAFF
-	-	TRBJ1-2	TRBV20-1	TGCAGTGCTAGAGATCGTGGTAGGGTTGGCTACACCTTC	CSARDRGRVGYTF
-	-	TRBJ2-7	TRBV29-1	TGCAGCGTTGAAGTGGTAGGGGGGTCCTACGAGCAGTACTTC	CSVEVVGGSYEQYF
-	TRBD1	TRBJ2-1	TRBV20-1	TGCAGTGCTCTAAGACAGGGAAGCAATGAGCAGTTCTTC	CSALRQGSNEQFF
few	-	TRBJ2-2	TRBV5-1	TGCGCCAGCACTTCTCCGACGCAGACCCCCACCGGGGAGCTGTTTTTT	CASTSPTQTPTGELFF